This T cell receptor beta chain emerged from a study of cytomegalovirus exposure and HLA in healthy donors. Some clones are missing from TCRdb's copy, which holds only in-frame ones; the method was immunoSEQ multiplex PCR. This sample has about 120,000 clones; about 82% occur once, and the top ten carry around 5.1%. Losses at the gene ends were 8 bases for V and 3 bases for J; bases not matched to a gene: 6. Germline values: CDR1 SNHLY, CDR2 FYNNEI. The CDR3 covers 13 residues. The sequencing input was PBMCs. The chain employs TRBV2 and TRBJ2-7; 8 bases agree with TRBD2. The source is a man aged 18-30 years in good health and CMV-seronegative. CDR3 residues: CASRAGANYEQYF. The CDR3 bases are TGTGCCAGCCGAGCGGGAGCTAACTACGAGCAGTACTTC.